The 20 T cell receptor beta chains below all came from one sample that was sequenced in a study of T cells after yellow fever vaccination. TCRdb analysed the 5' RACE reads with MiXCR anew, one entry per CDR3 protein. Of roughly 60,000 distinct CDR3 sequences in the sample, approximately 7.7% were seen once. Sequenced material: CD8+ T cells sorted from PBMCs, taken on the day of the first yellow fever vaccination. The receptors were sampled from a man in his late teens or twenties who received the YFV17D yellow fever vaccine.

CDR3 protein: CASSTGFETQYF. The CDR3 DNA is TGTGCCAGCAGCACAGGGTTTGAGACCCAGTACTTC. The rearrangement joins TRBV12-3 or TRBV12-4 to TRBJ2-5; D might be TRBD1 (6 bases). With 6 bases removed from V and 5 bases from J, the gap between germline ends came to 10 bases. The CDR3 loop spans 12 amino acids.

This clonotype was observed a few times. V gene TRBV4-3 combines with J gene TRBJ1-4; a possible D gene is TRBD1 (6 bases). Trimming took 1 base from V and 10 from J, leaving 22 bases between them. CDR3 length: 17 residues. Germline CDR1 is LGHNA and CDR2 is YSLEER. This CDR3 reads CASSQADRTMVKGKLFF. Here the CDR3 DNA reads TGCGCCAGCAGCCAAGCAGACAGGACAATGGTTAAAGGAAAACTGTTTTTT.

This clonotype has a count of ten or more. This chain connects TRBV29-1 to TRBJ1-1; D call uncertain. Per the germline V gene, CDR1 is SQVTM and CDR2 is ANQGSEA. Between the trimmed V and J ends, which lost 1 base and 5 bases, there was a span of 8 bases. The CDR3 runs to 12 residues. CDR3: CSVEGQLTEAFF. In DNA form, the CDR3 reads TGCAGCGTTGAAGGTCAATTGACTGAAGCTTTCTTT.

This clonotype was picked up one time. The chain uses TRBV4-3 and TRBJ2-7; possible D gene TRBD2, 6 bases. The V gene's germline CDR1 is LGHNA and CDR2 YSLEER. The CDR3 runs to 15 residues. V lost 4 bases, J lost 8 bases, and 21 bases lay in between. CDR3 amino acids: CASSPTVWAGNQQYF. For the CDR3, the DNA is TGCGCCAGCAGCCCAACTGTCTGGGCGGGAAACCAGCAGTACTTC.

The rearrangement uses TRBV6-5 and TRBJ2-6, with 12 bases fitting TRBD2. CDR1 is MNHEY and CDR2 is SVGAGI in the germline V gene. V trimming: 5 bases; J trimming: 3 bases; junction bases outside the gene matches: 26. The CDR3 is made up of 24 amino acids. The CDR3 DNA reads TGTGCCAGCAGTCTCCAGAACCCACTAGCGGGGGGCCCTGGGGTGTTAAGTGGGGCCAACGTCCTGACTTTC. It encodes CASSLQNPLAGGPGVLSGANVLTF.

Points on this clonotype: Being one base from a much bigger clone, this may be a read error. The V and J genes are TRBV4-1 and TRBJ2-3; perhaps TRBD2 as D (6 bases). V gave up 0 bases and J gave up 5 bases, with 12 bases separating them. This CDR3 is 15 amino acids long. Germline V lookup: CDR1 MGHRA, CDR2 YSYEKL. The CDR3 region has the DNA TGCGCCAGCAGCCAAGACCAGGGAGGTAAAGATACGCAGTATTTT. It encodes CASSQDQGGKDTQYF.

This clonotype was seen at least ten times. In DNA form, the CDR3 reads TGTGCCAGCGGCCTTGAGGACAGGCCCTCCTACGAGCAGTACTTC. Translated, it gives CASGLEDRPSYEQYF. The J gene is TRBJ2-7, the V gene TRBV5-8, with 7 bases aligning to TRBD1. The CDR3 extends over 15 amino acids. J gave up 0 bases and V 7 bases, and 10 bases lay outside the gene matches. CDR1 is SGHTS and CDR2 is YDEGEE in the germline V gene.

This clonotype turned up a few times. V is TRBV7-8 and J is TRBJ1-1; D perhaps matches TRBD1 (5 bases). This CDR3 spans 16 amino acids. Looked up from germline, CDR1 is SGHVS and CDR2 is FQNEAQ. The V gene lost 4 bases and the J gene lost 1 base, with 16 bases spanning the gap. As DNA, the CDR3 is TGTGCCAGCAGCTCAAGAAGACGACAGCCGAACACTGAAGCTTTCTTT. Its translation: CASSSRRRQPNTEAFF.

This clonotype was seen ten or more times. The CDR3 DNA sequence: TGTGCCAGCAGCGTAGACAGCTCCTATGGCTACACCTTC. Translated, it gives CASSVDSSYGYTF. This chain links TRBV9 with TRBJ1-2; D remains ambiguous. CDR1 and CDR2 (germline): SGDLS, YYNGEE. V lost 0 bases to trimming and J lost 4 bases, with 7 bases between them. The CDR3 consists of 13 residues.

This clonotype was picked up many times. The chain carries TRBV7-2 and TRBJ1-1; no reliable D call. V dropped 3 bases and J dropped 0 bases, with 8 bases sitting between them. The germline gives CDR1 SGHTA, CDR2 FQGNSA. The CDR3 runs to 14 residues. The CDR3, as DNA: TGTGCCAGCAGCTTCAGGACCTTGAACACTGAAGCTTTCTTT. This gives the protein CASSFRTLNTEAFF. Looking up the rest from reference TRBV7-2 and TRBJ1-1 gives the full variable domain: GAGVSQSPSNKVTEKGKDVELRCDPISGHTALYWYRQSLGQGLEFLIYFQGNSAPDKSGLPSDRFSAERTGGSVSTLTIQRTQQEDSAVYLCASSFRTLNTEAFFGQGTRLTVV.

In its sample, this clonotype was seen many times. The chain has TRBV28 and TRBJ2-3; D ambiguous. Germline V lookup: CDR1 MDHEN, CDR2 SYDVKM. Trimming removed 2 bases at V and 2 bases at J, with 5 bases between. The CDR3 covers 13 residues. CDR3: CASSLSSTDTQYF. DNA for the CDR3: TGTGCCAGCAGTTTAAGTTCCACAGATACGCAGTATTTT.

The chain carries TRBV6-1 and TRBJ1-2; no clear D gene. The CDR3 length is 13 residues. V dropped 10 bases and J dropped 3 bases, with 15 bases sitting between them. Per germline, CDR1 MNHNS and CDR2 SASEGT. CDR3 DNA sequence: TGTGCCACCAAGACGACACTAGACTATGGCTACACCTTC. Translation gives CATKTTLDYGYTF.

The J gene is TRBJ2-5, the V gene TRBV29-1; D ambiguous. Germline-derived CDR1 and CDR2 are SQVTM and ANQGSEA. This CDR3 region has 14 residues. The CDR3 bases are TGCAGTGCCCCCGCTGCCTCGTCGTGTGAGACCCAGTACTTC. Translation: CSAPAASSCETQYF.

In this sample, this clonotype turned up a few times. CDR3 loop: CASSSSSGEAFF. The CDR3 DNA reads TGTGCCAGCAGCTCCTCGTCGGGAGAAGCTTTCTTT. The chain links TRBV7-3 to TRBJ1-1; D unclear. Germline CDR1 SGHTA, CDR2 FQGTGA. CDR3 length equals 12 residues. V was pared by 4 bases and J by 8 bases, with 11 bases between.

This clonotype was recorded many times. The V call is TRBV12-3 or TRBV12-4, the J call TRBJ2-3; 8 bases map to TRBD1. Trimming took 6 bases from V and 4 from J; bases not matched to a gene: 3. The CDR3 spans 13 residues. CDR3 nucleotides: TGTGCCAGCAGCGGACAGGGCGCAGATACGCAGTATTTT. This gives the protein CASSGQGADTQYF.

The chain employs TRBV6-2 or TRBV6-3 and TRBJ1-5; TRBD1 matches 7 bases. Looked up from germline, CDR1 is MNHEY and CDR2 is SVGEGT. CDR3 length: 15 amino acids. V trimming: 0 bases; J trimming: 6 bases; junction bases outside the gene matches: 5. CDR3: CASSYSNRGIQPQHF. For the CDR3, the DNA is TGTGCCAGCAGTTACTCGAACAGGGGAATTCAGCCCCAGCATTTT.

There are a few counts of this clonotype. The rearrangement links TRBV5-4 to TRBJ2-3, with D possibly being TRBD2 (6 bases). CDR1 and CDR2 (germline): SGHNT, YYREEE (reference sequence). V lost 4 bases to trimming and J lost 4 bases, with 13 bases between them. The CDR3 loop spans 14 amino acids. The DNA of the CDR3 is TGTGCCAGCAGCCGCCAGTCGGGGGCAGATACGCAGTATTTT. Amino acid sequence: CASSRQSGADTQYF.

This clonotype occurred many times. The V gene is TRBV12-3 or TRBV12-4, the J gene TRBJ2-1; D gene unclear. This CDR3 region has 12 residues. The ends were cut back, 3 bases at V and 6 bases at J, with 6 bases in the middle. The CDR3 nucleotides read TGTGCCAGCAGTTTTTCAGGCAATGAGCAGTTCTTC. Its translation is CASSFSGNEQFF.

This clonotype has at least ten counts. This chain uses TRBV29-1 with TRBJ2-1; no clear D gene. CDR1 and CDR2 (germline): SQVTM, ANQGSEA. V lost 0 bases and J lost 5, with 2 bases in between. The CDR3 is made up of 11 amino acids. CDR3 sequence: CSVEDNNEQFF. Here the CDR3 DNA reads TGCAGCGTTGAAGATAACAATGAGCAGTTCTTC.

The V call is TRBV5-1, the J call TRBJ2-7; tentatively, D is TRBD2 (6 bases). This CDR3 region has 13 residues. V lost 4 bases, J lost 5 bases, and 13 bases lay in between. Germline V gene lookup returns CDR1 SGHRS and CDR2 YFSETQ. The CDR3 DNA sequence: TGCGCCAGCAGCCCCTGGGGCGGGGACGAGCAGTACTTC. It yields the protein CASSPWGGDEQYF.